The 16 T cell receptor beta chains below all came from one sample that was sequenced in a study of OX40 agonist ivuxolimab in advanced cancers. TCRdb keeps only in-frame clones here, not all; method: immunoSEQ multiplex PCR. The table includes about 90,000 clones, 75% to 95% detected once. Sequenced here: CD4+ or CD8+ T cells sorted from blood, sampled in a trial of the OX40 agonist ivuxolimab. These receptors all stem from an adult with an advanced solid tumor such as melanoma, head and neck, liver or kidney cancer.

The chain has TRBV10-2 and TRBJ2-3; D possibly corresponds to TRBD2 (6 bases). This CDR3 contains 13 residues. Trimming left V 6 bases short and J 4 bases short, with 11 bases between. CDR1 WSHSY and CDR2 SAAADI come from the germline V gene. This chain's CDR3 is CASRTGTPDTQYF. The DNA of the CDR3 is TGCGCCAGCAGGACCGGGACTCCAGATACGCAGTATTTT.

The chain joins TRBV7-9 to TRBJ2-7; TRBD1 matches 10 bases. Germline trimming cut 6 bases from V and 3 bases from J; bases unmatched to any gene: 5. CDR3 length equals 14 residues. Germline lookup yields CDR1 SEHNR and CDR2 FQNEAQ (reference sequence). The CDR3 sequence is CASRTGTGDYEQYF. The CDR3 DNA reads as TGTGCCAGCAGGACCGGGACAGGGGACTACGAGCAGTACTTC.

This rearrangement joins TRBV4-1 to TRBJ2-7; the D gene is possibly TRBD2 (6 bases). V was pared by 4 bases and J by 2 bases, with 12 bases between. Germline V gene sequence: CDR1 MGHRA, CDR2 YSYEKL. The CDR3 totals 14 residues. Here the CDR3 reads CASSLPGAAYEQYF. CDR3 sequence (DNA): TGCGCCAGCAGCCTGCCGGGAGCAGCCTACGAGCAGTACTTC.

The chain couples TRBV4-2 to TRBJ2-7; D gene ambiguous. V lost 0 bases and J lost 2, with 14 bases in between. CDR3 length: 16 amino acids. Germline assignment: CDR1 LGHNA and CDR2 YNFKEQ. The CDR3 sequence is CASSQDWPGVTYEQYF. CDR3 DNA: TGTGCCAGCAGCCAAGATTGGCCGGGTGTCACCTACGAGCAGTACTTC.

This chain uses TRBV27 with TRBJ2-3, with TRBD2 matching 11 bases. The CDR3 spans 16 residues. Per the germline V gene, CDR1 is MNHEY and CDR2 is SMNVEV (reference sequence). The J segment lost 5 bases and the V segment lost 6 bases, leaving 10 bases of the junction unmatched. CDR3 region: CASSYLLAGELDTQYF. The CDR3 region has the DNA TGTGCCAGCAGCTATTTACTAGCGGGAGAACTAGATACGCAGTATTTT.

CDR3 coding DNA: TGTGCCAGCAGCTCGTCAATAAAGACAGGAAGACTAGCGGGAGGCCATGAGCAGTTCTTC. Its translation: CASSSSIKTGRLAGGHEQFF. The rearrangement uses TRBV7-8 and TRBJ2-1; 13 positions agree with TRBD2. Germline CDR1 SGHVS, CDR2 FQNEAQ. With V trimmed by 4 bases and J by 8 bases, 20 bases remained unmatched. The CDR3 length is 20 residues.

V gene TRBV2 combines with J gene TRBJ2-7, with 11 bases identical to TRBD2. V lost 8 bases to trimming and J lost 0 bases; unmatched junction nucleotides: 12. The CDR3 totals 17 residues. Per the germline V gene, CDR1 is SNHLY and CDR2 is FYNNEI. The CDR3 nucleotides read TGTGCCAGCGAGAAAACTGGGACTAGCGGAAACTCCTACGAGCAGTACTTC. It specifies CASEKTGTSGNSYEQYF.

The CDR3 DNA reads as TGCGCCAGCAGCTCTGGTGCCGATAGCGGGGGGTACTACGAGCAGTACTTC. Protein sequence: CASSSGADSGGYYEQYF. The J gene is TRBJ2-7, the V gene TRBV5-1; TRBD2 aligns across 10 bases. The V segment lost 3 bases and the J segment 3 bases; nucleotides outside the gene matches: 12. The length of the CDR3 is 17 residues. Germline CDR1 reads SGHRS; CDR2 reads YFSETQ.

The rearrangement joins TRBV19 to TRBJ1-1; D not resolved. This CDR3 contains 9 residues. Germline V gene data show CDR1 as LNHDA and CDR2 as SQIVND (reference sequence). The V gene lost 6 bases and the J gene lost 11 bases, with 7 bases spanning the gap. The CDR3 sequence is CASSPGAFF. CDR3 sequence (DNA): TGTGCCAGTAGCCCTGGGGCTTTCTTT.

Only a few counts were recorded for this clone. In DNA, the CDR3 is TGTGCCAGTAGTATTCTAGCGGGAGTCCACGAGCAGTACTTC. Protein: CASSILAGVHEQYF. The gene calls are TRBV19 and TRBJ2-7; 10 nucleotides align to TRBD2. V lost 3 bases, J lost 5 bases, and 4 bases stayed unmatched. The CDR3 totals 14 residues. In germline, CDR1 is LNHDA, CDR2 SQIVND (reference sequence).

The CDR3 protein is CASSGGGTSGVSGEQYF. CDR3 sequence (DNA): TGTGCCAGCAGCGGCGGGGGGACTAGCGGAGTATCTGGGGAGCAGTACTTC. The chain links TRBV11-3 to TRBJ2-7; TRBD2 agrees at 11 bases. Germline V gene sequence: CDR1 SGHNT, CDR2 YENEEA. This CDR3 has 17 amino acids. V gave up 5 bases and J gave up 7 bases; unmatched junction bases: 16.

The genes are TRBV4-1 and TRBJ2-4; TRBD1 matches 7 bases. Per the germline V gene, CDR1 is MGHRA and CDR2 is YSYEKL. V shed 1 base and J 0 bases; nucleotides not matched to a gene: 9. This CDR3 is 18 amino acids long. CDR3 coding DNA: TGCGCCAGCAGCCAAGGAAGACAGGGAACAATAGCCAAAAACATTCAGTACTTC. Amino acid sequence: CASSQGRQGTIAKNIQYF.

This clone was counted once. The gene calls are TRBV6-1 and TRBJ2-3; D may be TRBD2 (6 bases). This CDR3 comprises 14 residues. V was pared by 4 bases and J by 6 bases, with 14 bases between. Germline V gene sequence: CDR1 MNHNS, CDR2 SASEGT. Here the CDR3 DNA reads TGTGCCAGCAGTGGGGGTGGGGAGGAGGATACGCAGTATTTT. This translates into CASSGGGEEDTQYF.

This rearrangement joins TRBV21-1 to TRBJ2-3; no check of the table's D call, TRBD2, against the DNA was made. TRBV21-1 is listed as a pseudogene. This CDR3 has 17 amino acids. The CDR3 nucleotides read TGTGCCAGCAAAACGTCGCTAGCGGGAAGACGCACAGATACGCAGTATTTT. It translates to CASKTSLAGRRTDTQYF.

The chain is built from TRBV5-5 and TRBJ2-2, with 8 bases lining up with TRBD1. Losses at the gene ends were 0 bases for V and 4 bases for J; bases not matched to a gene: 5. Germline loops: CDR1 SGHKS, CDR2 YYEKEE (reference sequence). The CDR3 runs 16 residues. The CDR3 region is CASSLALQGGTGELFF. The CDR3 nucleotides read TGTGCCAGCAGCTTGGCATTACAGGGGGGCACCGGGGAGCTGTTTTTT.

This chain links TRBV2 with TRBJ2-1, with 8 bases fitting TRBD1. The CDR3 consists of 15 residues. With 7 bases clipped from V and 2 bases from J, the junction kept 7 bases outside the gene matches. From germline, CDR1 is SNHLY and CDR2 FYNNEI. CDR3 nucleotides: TGTGCCAGCAAGATCAGGGGGCTAACCTACAATGAGCAGTTCTTC. This gives the protein CASKIRGLTYNEQFF.